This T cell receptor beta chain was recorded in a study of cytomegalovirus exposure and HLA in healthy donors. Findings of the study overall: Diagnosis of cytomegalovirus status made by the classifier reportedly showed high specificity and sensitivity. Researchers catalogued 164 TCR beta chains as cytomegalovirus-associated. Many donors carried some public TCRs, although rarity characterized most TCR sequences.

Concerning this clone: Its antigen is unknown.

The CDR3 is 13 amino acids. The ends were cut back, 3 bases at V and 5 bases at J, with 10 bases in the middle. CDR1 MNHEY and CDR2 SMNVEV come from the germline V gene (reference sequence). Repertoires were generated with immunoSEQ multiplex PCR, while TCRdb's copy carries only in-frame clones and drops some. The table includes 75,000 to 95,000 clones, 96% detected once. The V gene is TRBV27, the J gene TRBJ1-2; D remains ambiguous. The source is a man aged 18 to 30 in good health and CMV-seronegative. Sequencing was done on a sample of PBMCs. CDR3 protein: CASSFEGEYGYTF. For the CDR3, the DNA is TGTGCCAGCAGTTTCGAGGGTGAGTATGGCTACACCTTC.